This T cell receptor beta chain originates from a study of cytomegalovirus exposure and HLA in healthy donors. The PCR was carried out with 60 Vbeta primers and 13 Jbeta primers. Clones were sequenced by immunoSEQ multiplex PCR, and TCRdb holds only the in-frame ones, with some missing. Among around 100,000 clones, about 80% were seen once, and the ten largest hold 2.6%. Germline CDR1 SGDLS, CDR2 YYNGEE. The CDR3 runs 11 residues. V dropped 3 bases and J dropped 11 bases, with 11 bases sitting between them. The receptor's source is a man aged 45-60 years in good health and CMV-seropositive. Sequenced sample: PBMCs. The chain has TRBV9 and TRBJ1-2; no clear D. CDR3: CASSESGRYTF. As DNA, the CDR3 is TGTGCCAGCAGCGAAAGCGGGAGGTACACCTTC.